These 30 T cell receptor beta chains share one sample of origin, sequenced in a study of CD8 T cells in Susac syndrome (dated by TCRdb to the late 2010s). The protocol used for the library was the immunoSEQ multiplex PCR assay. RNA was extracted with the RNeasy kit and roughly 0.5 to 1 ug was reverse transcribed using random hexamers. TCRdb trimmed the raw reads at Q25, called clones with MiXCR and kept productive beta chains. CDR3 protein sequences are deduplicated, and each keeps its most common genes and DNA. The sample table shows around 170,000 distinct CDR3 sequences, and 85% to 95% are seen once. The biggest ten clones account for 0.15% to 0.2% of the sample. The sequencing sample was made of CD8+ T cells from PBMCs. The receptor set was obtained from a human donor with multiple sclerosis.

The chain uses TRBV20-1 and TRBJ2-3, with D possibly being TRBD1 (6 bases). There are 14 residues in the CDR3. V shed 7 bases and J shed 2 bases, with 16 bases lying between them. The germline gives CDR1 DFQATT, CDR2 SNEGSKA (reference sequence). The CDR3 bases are TGCAGTGTCCACATACAGGGTAACACAGATACGCAGTATTTT. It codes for CSVHIQGNTDTQYF.

The CDR3 DNA sequence: TGTGCCAGCAGTGGCTGGGACAGGGGTTGGGGCTACACCTTC. It codes for CASSGWDRGWGYTF. The rearrangement links TRBV25-1 to TRBJ1-2, with 10 bases fitting TRBD1. V lost 4 bases, J lost 8 bases, and 7 bases stayed unmatched. The CDR3 runs 14 residues. The germline V gene encodes CDR1 MGHDK and CDR2 SYGVNS.

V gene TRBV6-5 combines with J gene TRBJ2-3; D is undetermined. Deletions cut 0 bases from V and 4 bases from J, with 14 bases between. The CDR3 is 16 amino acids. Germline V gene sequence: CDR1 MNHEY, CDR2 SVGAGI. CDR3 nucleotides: TGTGCCAGCAGTTACTCGATGCTGCGGTTCCCAGATACGCAGTATTTT. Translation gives CASSYSMLRFPDTQYF.

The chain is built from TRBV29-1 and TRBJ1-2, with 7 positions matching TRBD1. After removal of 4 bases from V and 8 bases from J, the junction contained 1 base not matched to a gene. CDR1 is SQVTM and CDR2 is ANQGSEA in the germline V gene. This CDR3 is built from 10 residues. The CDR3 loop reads CSVGGGGYTF. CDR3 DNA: TGCAGCGTTGGAGGGGGCGGCTACACCTTC.

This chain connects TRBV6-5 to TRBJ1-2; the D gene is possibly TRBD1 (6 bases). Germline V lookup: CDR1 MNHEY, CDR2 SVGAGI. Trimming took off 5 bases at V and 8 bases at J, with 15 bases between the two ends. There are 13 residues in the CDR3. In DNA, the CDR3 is TGTGCCAGCAGTCCCGGGTGGACAGACGGCTACACCTTC. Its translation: CASSPGWTDGYTF.

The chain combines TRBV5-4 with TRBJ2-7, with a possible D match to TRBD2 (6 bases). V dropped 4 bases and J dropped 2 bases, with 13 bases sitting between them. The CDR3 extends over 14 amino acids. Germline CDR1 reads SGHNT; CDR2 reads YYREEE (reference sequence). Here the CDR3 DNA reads TGTGCCAGCAGCCCCAGTAGCGGAGCCTACGAGCAGTACTTC. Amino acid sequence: CASSPSSGAYEQYF.

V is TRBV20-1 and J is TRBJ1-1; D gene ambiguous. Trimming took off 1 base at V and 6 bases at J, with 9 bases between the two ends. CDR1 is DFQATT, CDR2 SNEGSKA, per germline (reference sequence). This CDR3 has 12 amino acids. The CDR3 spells CSARALYSEAFF. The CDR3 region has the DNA TGCAGTGCTAGAGCCCTATATTCTGAAGCTTTCTTT.

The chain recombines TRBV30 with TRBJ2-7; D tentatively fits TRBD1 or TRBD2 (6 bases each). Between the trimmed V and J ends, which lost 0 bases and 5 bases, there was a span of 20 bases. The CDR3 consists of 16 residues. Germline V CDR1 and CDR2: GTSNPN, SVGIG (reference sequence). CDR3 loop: CAWSVPWRDNSDEQYF. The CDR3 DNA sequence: TGTGCCTGGAGTGTACCGTGGCGGGACAACAGCGACGAGCAGTACTTC. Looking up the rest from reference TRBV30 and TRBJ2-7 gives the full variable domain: SQTIHQWPATLVQPVGSPLSLECTVEGTSNPNLYWYRQAAGRGLQLLFYSVGIGQISSEVPQNLSASRPQDRQFILSSKKLLLSDSGFYLCAWSVPWRDNSDEQYFGPGTRLTVT.

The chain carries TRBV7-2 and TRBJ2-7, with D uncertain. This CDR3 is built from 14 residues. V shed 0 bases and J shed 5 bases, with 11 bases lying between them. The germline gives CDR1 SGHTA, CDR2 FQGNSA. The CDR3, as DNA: TGTGCCAGCAGCTTAGCACCTAGGGCGGACGAGCAGTACTTC. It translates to CASSLAPRADEQYF. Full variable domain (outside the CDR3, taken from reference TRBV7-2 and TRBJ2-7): GAGVSQSPSNKVTEKGKDVELRCDPISGHTALYWYRQSLGQGLEFLIYFQGNSAPDKSGLPSDRFSAERTGGSVSTLTIQRTQQEDSAVYLCASSLAPRADEQYFGPGTRLTVT.

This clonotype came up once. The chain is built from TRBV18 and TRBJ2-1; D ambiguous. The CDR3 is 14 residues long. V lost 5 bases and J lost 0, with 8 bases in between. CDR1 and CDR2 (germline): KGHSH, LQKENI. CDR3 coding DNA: TGTGCCAGCTCAGACCCCATCTCCTACAATGAGCAGTTCTTC. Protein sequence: CASSDPISYNEQFF.

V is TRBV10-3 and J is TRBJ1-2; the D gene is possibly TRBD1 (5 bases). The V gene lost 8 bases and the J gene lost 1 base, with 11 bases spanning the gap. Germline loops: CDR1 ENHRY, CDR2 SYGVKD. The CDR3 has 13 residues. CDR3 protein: CAIGTRYNYGYTF. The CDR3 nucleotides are TGTGCCATCGGGACGAGATATAACTATGGCTACACCTTC.

The CDR3, as DNA: TGTGCCAGCAGCTTAGGTCTCTTTCCGAATGAGCAGTTCTTC. As protein: CASSLGLFPNEQFF. The V and J genes are TRBV7-6 and TRBJ2-1, with D hard to call. Per germline, CDR1 SGHVS and CDR2 FNYEAQ. Trimming pared 1 base from V and 7 bases from J, leaving 11 bases between. This CDR3 has 14 residues. The full variable domain, with the rest looked up from reference TRBV7-6 and TRBJ2-1, is GAGVSQSPRYKVTKRGQDVALRCDPISGHVSLYWYRQALGQGPEFLTYFNYEAQQDKSGLPNDRFSAERPEGSISTLTIQRTEQRDSAMYRCASSLGLFPNEQFFGPGTRLTVL.

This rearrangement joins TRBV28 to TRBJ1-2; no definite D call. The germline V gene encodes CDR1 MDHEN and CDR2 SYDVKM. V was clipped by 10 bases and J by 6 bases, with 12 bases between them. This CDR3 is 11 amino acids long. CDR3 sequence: CAIGRTNGYTF. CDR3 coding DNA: TGTGCCATCGGACGCACAAATGGCTACACCTTC.

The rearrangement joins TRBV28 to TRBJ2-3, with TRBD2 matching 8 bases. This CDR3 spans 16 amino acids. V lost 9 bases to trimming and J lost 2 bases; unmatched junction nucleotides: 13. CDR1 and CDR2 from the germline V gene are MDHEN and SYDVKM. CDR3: CASGLLAELYTDTQYF. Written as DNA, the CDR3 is TGTGCCAGTGGACTACTAGCGGAACTTTACACAGATACGCAGTATTTT. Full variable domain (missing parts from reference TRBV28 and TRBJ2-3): DVKVTQSSRYLVKRTGEKVFLECVQDMDHENMFWYRQDPGLGLRLIYFSYDVKMKEKGDIPEGYSVSREKKERFSLILESASTNQTSMYLCASGLLAELYTDTQYFGPGTRLTVL.

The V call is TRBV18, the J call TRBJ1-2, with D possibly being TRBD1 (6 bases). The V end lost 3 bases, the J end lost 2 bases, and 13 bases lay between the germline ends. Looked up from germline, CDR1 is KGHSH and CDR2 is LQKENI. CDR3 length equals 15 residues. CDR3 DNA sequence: TGTGCCAGCTCACCCGGACAGAACAGGAACTATGGCTACACCTTC. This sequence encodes CASSPGQNRNYGYTF.

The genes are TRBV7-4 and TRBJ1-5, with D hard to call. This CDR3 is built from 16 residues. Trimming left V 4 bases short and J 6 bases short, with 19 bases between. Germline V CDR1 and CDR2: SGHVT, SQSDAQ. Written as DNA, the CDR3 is TGTGCCAGCAGCTCCACAAACGGACCTCTCGGTCAGCCCCAGCATTTT. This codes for CASSSTNGPLGQPQHF.

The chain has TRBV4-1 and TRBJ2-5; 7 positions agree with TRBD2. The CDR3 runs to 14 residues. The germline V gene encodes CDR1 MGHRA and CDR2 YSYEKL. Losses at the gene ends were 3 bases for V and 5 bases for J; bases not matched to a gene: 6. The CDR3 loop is CASSHATSYETQYF. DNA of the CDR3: TGCGCCAGCAGCCATGCGACTAGCTACGAGACCCAGTACTTC.

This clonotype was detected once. The CDR3 sequence is CASSIGGDGRFF. In DNA form, the CDR3 reads TGTGCCAGTAGTATCGGAGGGGACGGCCGTTTCTTC. The chain combines TRBV19 with TRBJ2-1; perhaps TRBD2 as D (6 bases). CDR3 size: 12 residues. V was clipped by 3 bases and J by 16 bases, with 16 bases between them. Germline CDR1 LNHDA, CDR2 SQIVND (reference sequence). Variable domain in full (rest from reference TRBV19 and TRBJ2-1): DGGITQSPKYLFRKEGQNVTLSCEQNLNHDAMYWYRQDPGQGLRLIYYSQIVNDFQKGDIAEGYSVSREKKESFPLTVTSAQKNPTAFYLCASSIGGDGRFFGPGTRLTVL.

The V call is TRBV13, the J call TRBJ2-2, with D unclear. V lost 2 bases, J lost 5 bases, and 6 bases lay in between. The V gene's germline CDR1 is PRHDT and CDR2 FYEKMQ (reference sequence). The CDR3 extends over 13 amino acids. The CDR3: CASSLPRTGELFF. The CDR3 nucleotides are TGTGCCAGCAGCTTACCCCGTACCGGGGAGCTGTTTTTT. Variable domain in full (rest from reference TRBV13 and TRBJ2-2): AAGVIQSPRHLIKEKRETATLKCYPIPRHDTVYWYQQGPGQDPQFLISFYEKMQSDKGSIPDRFSAQQFSDYHSELNMSSLELGDSALYFCASSLPRTGELFFGEGSRLTVL.

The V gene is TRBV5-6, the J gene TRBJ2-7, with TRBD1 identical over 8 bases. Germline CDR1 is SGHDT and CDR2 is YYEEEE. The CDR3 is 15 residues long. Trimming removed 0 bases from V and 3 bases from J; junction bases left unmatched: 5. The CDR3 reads CASSLVGTGHYEQYF. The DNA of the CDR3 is TGTGCCAGCAGCTTGGTTGGGACAGGACACTACGAGCAGTACTTC.

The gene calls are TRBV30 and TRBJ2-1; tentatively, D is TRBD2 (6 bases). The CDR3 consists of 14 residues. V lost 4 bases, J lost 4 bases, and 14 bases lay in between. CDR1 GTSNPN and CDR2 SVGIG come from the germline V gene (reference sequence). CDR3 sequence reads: CAWMFSGPYNEQFF. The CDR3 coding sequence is TGTGCCTGGATGTTCAGCGGGCCTTACAATGAGCAGTTCTTC.

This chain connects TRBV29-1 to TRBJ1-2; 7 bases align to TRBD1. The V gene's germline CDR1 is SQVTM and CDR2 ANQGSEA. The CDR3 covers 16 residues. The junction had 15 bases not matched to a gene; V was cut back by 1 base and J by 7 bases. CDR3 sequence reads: CSVEVTYRGGMFGYTF. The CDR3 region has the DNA TGCAGCGTTGAAGTAACTTACAGGGGCGGGATGTTTGGCTACACCTTC.

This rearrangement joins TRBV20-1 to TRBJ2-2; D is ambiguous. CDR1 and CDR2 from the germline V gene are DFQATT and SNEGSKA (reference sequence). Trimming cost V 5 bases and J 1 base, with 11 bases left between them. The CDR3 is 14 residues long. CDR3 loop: CSAPVQKNTGELFF. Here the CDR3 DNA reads TGCAGTGCTCCCGTGCAGAAGAACACCGGGGAGCTGTTTTTT.

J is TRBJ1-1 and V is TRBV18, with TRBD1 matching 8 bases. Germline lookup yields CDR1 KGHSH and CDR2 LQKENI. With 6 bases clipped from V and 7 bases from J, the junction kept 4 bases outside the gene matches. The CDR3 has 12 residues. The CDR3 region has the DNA TGTGCCAGCTCCCCCGGACAGGGTGAAGCTTTCTTT. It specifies CASSPGQGEAFF.

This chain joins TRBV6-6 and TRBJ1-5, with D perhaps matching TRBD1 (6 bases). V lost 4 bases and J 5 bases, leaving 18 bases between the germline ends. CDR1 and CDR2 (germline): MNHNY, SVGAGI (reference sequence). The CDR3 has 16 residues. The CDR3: CASSSPDSWPHQPQHF. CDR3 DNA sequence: TGTGCCAGCAGTTCCCCGGACAGTTGGCCCCATCAGCCCCAGCATTTT.

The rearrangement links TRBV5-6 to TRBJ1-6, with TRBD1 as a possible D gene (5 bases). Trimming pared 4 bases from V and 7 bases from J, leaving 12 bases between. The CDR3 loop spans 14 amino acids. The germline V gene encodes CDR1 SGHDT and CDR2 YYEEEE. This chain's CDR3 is CASSTGPINSPLHF. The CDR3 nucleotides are TGTGCCAGCAGCACAGGACCCATAAATTCACCCCTCCACTTT.

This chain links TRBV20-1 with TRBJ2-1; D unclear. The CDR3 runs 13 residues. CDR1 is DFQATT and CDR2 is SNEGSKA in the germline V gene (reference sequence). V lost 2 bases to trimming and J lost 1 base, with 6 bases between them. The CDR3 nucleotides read TGCAGTGCTAGAAGAAGGTCCTACAATGAGCAGTTCTTC. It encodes CSARRRSYNEQFF.

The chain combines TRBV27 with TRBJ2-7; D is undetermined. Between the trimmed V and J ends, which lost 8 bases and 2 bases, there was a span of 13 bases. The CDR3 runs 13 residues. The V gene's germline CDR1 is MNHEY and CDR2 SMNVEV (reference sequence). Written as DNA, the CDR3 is TGTGCCAGCGGGCGGCATTACACCTACGAGCAGTACTTC. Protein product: CASGRHYTYEQYF.

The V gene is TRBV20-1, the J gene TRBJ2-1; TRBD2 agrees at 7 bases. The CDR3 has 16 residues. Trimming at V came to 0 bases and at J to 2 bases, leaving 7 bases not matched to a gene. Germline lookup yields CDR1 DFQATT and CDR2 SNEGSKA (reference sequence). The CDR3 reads CSARDRGLHTYNEQFF. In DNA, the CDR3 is TGCAGTGCTAGAGATAGGGGACTACACACCTACAATGAGCAGTTCTTC.

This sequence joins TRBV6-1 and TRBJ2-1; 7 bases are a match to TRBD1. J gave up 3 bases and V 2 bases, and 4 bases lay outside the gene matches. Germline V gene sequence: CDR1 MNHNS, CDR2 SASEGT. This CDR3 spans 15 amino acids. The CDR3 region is CASSEFRGLYNEQFF. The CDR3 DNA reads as TGTGCCAGCAGTGAATTTAGGGGGCTCTACAATGAGCAGTTCTTC.